Detailed here is one T cell receptor (beta chain). The antigen is not known. Noted time point: newly diagnosed, previously untreated cHL patient sample. Peripheral samples used as comparators were newly diagnosed, untreated classical Hodgkin lymphoma PBMCs. This specimen comes from a study of PD-1 blockade in classical Hodgkin lymphoma. Study findings and constraints: Newly diagnosed patients were reported to exhibit reduced baseline TCR diversity relative to healthy donors.

The germline gives CDR1 SQVTM, CDR2 ANQGSEA. The CDR3 runs to 14 residues. The V end lost 5 bases, the J end lost 8 bases, and 21 bases lay between the germline ends. Method: immunoSEQ multiplex PCR; TCRdb's copy keeps in-frame clones and lacks some. The table includes 25,000 to 35,000 clones, roughly 92% detected once. This TCR was sampled from a human donor with classical Hodgkin lymphoma. V is TRBV29-1 and J is TRBJ1-2; a weak D match, TRBD1 (6 bases). Sequenced material: peripheral blood mononuclear cells (PBMCs). In DNA form, the CDR3 reads TGCAGCGTTCAACGAGACAGGAACGAAGGGGGCTACACCTTC. Translated: CSVQRDRNEGGYTF.